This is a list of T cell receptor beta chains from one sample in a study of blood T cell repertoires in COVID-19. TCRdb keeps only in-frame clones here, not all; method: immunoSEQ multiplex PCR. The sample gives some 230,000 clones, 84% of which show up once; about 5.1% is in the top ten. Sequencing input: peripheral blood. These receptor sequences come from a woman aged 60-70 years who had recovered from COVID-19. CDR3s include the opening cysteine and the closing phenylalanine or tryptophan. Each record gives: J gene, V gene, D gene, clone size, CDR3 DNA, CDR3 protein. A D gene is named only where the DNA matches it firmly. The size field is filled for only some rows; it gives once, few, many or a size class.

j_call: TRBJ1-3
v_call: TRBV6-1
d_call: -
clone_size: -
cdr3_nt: TGTGCCAGCAGTGTTTTGAACCGGGTTAACTCTGGAAACACCATATATTTT
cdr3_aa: CASSVLNRVNSGNTIYF

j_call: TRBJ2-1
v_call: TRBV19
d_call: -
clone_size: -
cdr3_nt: TGTGCCAGTAGTTTAAAGGGGGGGATCAATGAGCAGTTCTTC
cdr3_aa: CASSLKGGINEQFF

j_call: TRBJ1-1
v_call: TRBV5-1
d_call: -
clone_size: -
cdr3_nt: TGCGCCAGCAGCGGGGCGACAGTGATGAACACTGAAGCTTTCTTT
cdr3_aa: CASSGATVMNTEAFF

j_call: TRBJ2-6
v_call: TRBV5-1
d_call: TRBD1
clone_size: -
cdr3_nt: TGCGCCAGCAGCCTATCCGGGACAGAGGCCAACGTCCTGACTTTC
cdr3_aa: CASSLSGTEANVLTF

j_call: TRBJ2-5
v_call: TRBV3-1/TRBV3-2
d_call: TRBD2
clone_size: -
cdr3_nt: TGTGCCAGCAGCCCTAGACTAGCGGGCCGCCAAGAGACCCAGTACTTC
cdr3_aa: CASSPRLAGRQETQYF

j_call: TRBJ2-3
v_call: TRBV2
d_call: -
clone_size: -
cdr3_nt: TGTGCCAGCAGTGAACGTGGGGGCCGCACAGATACGCAGTATTTT
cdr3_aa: CASSERGGRTDTQYF

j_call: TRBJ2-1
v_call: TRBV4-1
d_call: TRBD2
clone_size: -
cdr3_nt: TGCGCCAGCAGCCGCCGCGGGACTAGCGGCACCAATGAGCAGTTCTTC
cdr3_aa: CASSRRGTSGTNEQFF

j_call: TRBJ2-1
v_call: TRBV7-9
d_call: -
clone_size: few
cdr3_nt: TGTGCCAGCACCCCTAGGTCTTTACTAGCCCCCAATGAGCAGTTCTTC
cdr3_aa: CASTPRSLLAPNEQFF

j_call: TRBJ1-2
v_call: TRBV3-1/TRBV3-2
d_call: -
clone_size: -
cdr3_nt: TGTGCCAGCAGCCCCTCGCTCAGGGTTTTCTATGGCTACACCTTC
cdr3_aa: CASSPSLRVFYGYTF

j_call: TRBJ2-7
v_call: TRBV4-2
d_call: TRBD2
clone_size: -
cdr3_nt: TGTGCCAGCAGCCAAGATGGGCTAGCGGGGGGCCTCGAGCAGTACTTC
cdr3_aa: CASSQDGLAGGLEQYF

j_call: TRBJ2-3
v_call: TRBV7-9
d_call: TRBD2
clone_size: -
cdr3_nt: TGTGCCAGCAGCCCGGGACTAGCGGGGGGGCCAGCAGATACGCAGTATTTT
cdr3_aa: CASSPGLAGGPADTQYF

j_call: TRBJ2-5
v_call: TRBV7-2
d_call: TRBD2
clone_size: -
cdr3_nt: TGTGCCAGCAGCTTGACTAGCGGGGCAACCCAGTACTTC
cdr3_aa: CASSLTSGATQYF

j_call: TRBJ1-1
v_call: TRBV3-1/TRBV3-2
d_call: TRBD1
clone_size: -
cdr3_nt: TGTGCCAGCAGCAAAGGACAGGGGGCGTGGGGCACTGAAGCTTTCTTT
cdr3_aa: CASSKGQGAWGTEAFF

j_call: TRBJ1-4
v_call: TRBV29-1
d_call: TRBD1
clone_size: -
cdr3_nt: TGCAGCGTGGGGGGCTCCGGGACAGGAGAAAAACTGTTTTTT
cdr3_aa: CSVGGSGTGEKLFF

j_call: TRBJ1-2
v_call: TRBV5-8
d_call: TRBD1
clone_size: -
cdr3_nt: TGTGCCAGCAGAGACCCGGGACAGGACTATGGCTACACCTTC
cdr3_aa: CASRDPGQDYGYTF

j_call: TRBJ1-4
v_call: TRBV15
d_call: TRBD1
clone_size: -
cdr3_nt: TGTGCCACCAGATCAGGGACAGGGGGGTATACTAATGAAAAACTGTTTTTT
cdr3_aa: CATRSGTGGYTNEKLFF

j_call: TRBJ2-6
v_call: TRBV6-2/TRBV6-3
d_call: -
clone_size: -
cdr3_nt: TGTGCCAGCAGTTACTCTAGCTCTGGGGCCAACGTCCTGACTTTC
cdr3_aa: CASSYSSSGANVLTF

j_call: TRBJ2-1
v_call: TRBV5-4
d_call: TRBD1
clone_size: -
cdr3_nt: TGTGCCAGCAGCCCCCCCGGGACAGATTACAATGAGCAGTTCTTC
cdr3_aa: CASSPPGTDYNEQFF

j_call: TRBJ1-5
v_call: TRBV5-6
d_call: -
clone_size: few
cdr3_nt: TGTGCCAGCAGCTTGACAGTTTTGGGTAGCAATCAGCCCCAGCATTTT
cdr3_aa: CASSLTVLGSNQPQHF

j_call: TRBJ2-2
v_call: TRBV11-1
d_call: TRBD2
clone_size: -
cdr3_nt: TGTGCCAGCAGCTTAGCGAAGAGGGTAGCGGGGGAGCACACCGGGGAGCTGTTTTTT
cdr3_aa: CASSLAKRVAGEHTGELFF

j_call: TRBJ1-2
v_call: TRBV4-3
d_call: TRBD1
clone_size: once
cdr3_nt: TGCGCCAGCAGCCAAATAGGACAGGGCCACTTGGGGGGCTACACCTTC
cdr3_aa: CASSQIGQGHLGGYTF

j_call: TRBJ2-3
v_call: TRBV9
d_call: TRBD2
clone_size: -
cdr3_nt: TGTGCCAGCAGCGTTAGCGGGGGGACAGATACGCAGTATTTT
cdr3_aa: CASSVSGGTDTQYF

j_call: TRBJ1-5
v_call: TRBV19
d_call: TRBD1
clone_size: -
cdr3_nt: TGTGCCAGTAGAACGGGACAGGTTAGCAATCAGCCCCAGCATTTT
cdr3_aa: CASRTGQVSNQPQHF

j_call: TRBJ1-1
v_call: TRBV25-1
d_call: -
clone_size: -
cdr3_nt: TGTGCCAGCAGCTTGGCGGAGGGCACTGAAGCTTTCTTT
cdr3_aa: CASSLAEGTEAFF

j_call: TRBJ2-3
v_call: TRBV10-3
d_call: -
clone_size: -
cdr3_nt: TGTGCCATCAGTGACCCTCAAGGGGCAGATACGCAGTATTTT
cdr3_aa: CAISDPQGADTQYF

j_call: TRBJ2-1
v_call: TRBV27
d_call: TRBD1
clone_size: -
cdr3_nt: TGTGCCAGCAGTTTATCGAGGACAGGGCACAATGAGCAGTTCTTC
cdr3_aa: CASSLSRTGHNEQFF

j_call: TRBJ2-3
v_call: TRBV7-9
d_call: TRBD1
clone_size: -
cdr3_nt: TGTGCCAGCAGCCCCAGGACAGGGGGCTTTGCAGATACGCAGTATTTT
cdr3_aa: CASSPRTGGFADTQYF

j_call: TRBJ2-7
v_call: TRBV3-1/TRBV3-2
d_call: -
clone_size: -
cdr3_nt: TGTGCCAGCAGCCTTGAAGGGACTTATCAGTACTTC
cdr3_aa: CASSLEGTYQYF

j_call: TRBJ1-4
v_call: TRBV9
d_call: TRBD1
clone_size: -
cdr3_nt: TGTGCCAGCAGCGCCGAACAGGGGAGGAGTGAAAAACTGTTTTTT
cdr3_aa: CASSAEQGRSEKLFF

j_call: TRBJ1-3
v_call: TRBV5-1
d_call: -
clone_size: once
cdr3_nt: TGCGCCAGCAGCTCCGAGATAGGAAACACCATATATTTT
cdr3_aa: CASSSEIGNTIYF

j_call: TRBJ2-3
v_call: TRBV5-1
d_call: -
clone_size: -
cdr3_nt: TGCGCCAGCAGCTTGGCCGGGAGATCTAGCACAGATACGCAGTATTTT
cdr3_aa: CASSLAGRSSTDTQYF

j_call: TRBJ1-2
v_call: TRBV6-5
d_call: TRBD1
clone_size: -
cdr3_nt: TGTGCCAGCAGTTCCCGGGACAGGGGGCACTATGGCTACACCTTC
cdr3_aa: CASSSRDRGHYGYTF

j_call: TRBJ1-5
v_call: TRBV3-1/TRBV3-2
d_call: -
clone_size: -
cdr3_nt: TGTGCCAGCAGCCAACTTGATCAGCCCCAGCATTTT
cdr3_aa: CASSQLDQPQHF

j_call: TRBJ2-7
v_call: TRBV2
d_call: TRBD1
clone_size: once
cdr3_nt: TGTGCCAGCAGGATAGACAGGGGCTCCTACGAGCAGTACTTC
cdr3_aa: CASRIDRGSYEQYF

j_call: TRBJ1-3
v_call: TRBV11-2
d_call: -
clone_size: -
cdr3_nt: TGTGCCAGCAGCCTCATCTCCAGGACTGGAAACACCATATATTTT
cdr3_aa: CASSLISRTGNTIYF

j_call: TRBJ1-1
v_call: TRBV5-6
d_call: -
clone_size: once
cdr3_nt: TGTGCCAGCAGCTTTTCACAGAATACTGAAGCTTTCTTT
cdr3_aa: CASSFSQNTEAFF

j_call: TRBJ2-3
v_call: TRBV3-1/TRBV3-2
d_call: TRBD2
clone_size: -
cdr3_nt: TGTGCCAGCAGCTCCTGGACTAGCTCCGTAGATACGCAGTATTTT
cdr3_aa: CASSSWTSSVDTQYF

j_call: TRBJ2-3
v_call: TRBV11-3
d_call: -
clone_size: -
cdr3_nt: TGTGCCAGCAGTGTGGCGGTCGGAGATACGCAGTATTTT
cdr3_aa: CASSVAVGDTQYF

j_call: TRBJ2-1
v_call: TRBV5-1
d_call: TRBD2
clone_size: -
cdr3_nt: TGCGCCAGCAGCTCCGGGACTAGCGGGGGCGACGGGCAGTTCTTC
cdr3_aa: CASSSGTSGGDGQFF

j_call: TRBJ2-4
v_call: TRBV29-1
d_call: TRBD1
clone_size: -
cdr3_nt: TGCAGCGTCGCTGGTGGGGGACAGCTAGCCAAAAACATTCAGTACTTC
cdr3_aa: CSVAGGGQLAKNIQYF

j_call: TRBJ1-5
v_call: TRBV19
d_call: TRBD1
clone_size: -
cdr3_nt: TGTGCCAGTAGTATACGAGGACAGGGGGCAAGGCAGCCCCAGCATTTT
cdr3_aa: CASSIRGQGARQPQHF

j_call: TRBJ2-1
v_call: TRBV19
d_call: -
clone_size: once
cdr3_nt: TGTGCCAGCTCCAGGGGGGTAGACAATGAGCAGTTCTTC
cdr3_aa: CASSRGVDNEQFF

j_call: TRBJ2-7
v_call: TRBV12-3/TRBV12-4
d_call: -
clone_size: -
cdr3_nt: TGTGCCAGCAGCCGGACGCGAAGGGGGGAGCAGTACTTC
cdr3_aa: CASSRTRRGEQYF

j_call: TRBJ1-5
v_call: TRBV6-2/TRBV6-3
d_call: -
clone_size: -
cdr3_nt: TGTGCCAGCAGTTACGCCCGGACAGCAACCGACAATCAGCCCCAGCATTTT
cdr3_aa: CASSYARTATDNQPQHF

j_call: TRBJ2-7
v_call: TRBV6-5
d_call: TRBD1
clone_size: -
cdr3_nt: TGTGCCAGCAGTCCAAGGACAGGCTACGAGCAGTACTTC
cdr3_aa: CASSPRTGYEQYF

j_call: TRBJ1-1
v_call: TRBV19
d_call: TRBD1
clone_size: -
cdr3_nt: TGTGCCAGTAGTAAGGACAGGGGGAACACTGAAGCTTTCTTT
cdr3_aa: CASSKDRGNTEAFF

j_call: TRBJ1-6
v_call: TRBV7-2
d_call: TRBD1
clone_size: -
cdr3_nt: TGTGCCAGCAGCCTGAGGCCGGGACAGGGGCCAAAAGTGAGTTCACCCCTCCACTTT
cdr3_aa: CASSLRPGQGPKVSSPLHF

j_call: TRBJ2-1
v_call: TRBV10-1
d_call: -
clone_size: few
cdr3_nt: TGCGCCAGCAGTGAGTCGTTGGGCGATGAGCAGTTCTTC
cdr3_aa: CASSESLGDEQFF

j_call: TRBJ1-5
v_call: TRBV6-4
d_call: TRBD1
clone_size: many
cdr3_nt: TGTGCCAGCAGTGCGGACAGGAATCAGCCCCAGCATTTT
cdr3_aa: CASSADRNQPQHF

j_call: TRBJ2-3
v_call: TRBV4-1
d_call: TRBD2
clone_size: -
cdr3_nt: TGCGCCAGCAGCCGTGGGGGACTAGCGGGGGAACACACAGATACGCAGTATTTT
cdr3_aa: CASSRGGLAGEHTDTQYF

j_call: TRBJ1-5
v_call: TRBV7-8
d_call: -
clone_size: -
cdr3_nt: TGTGCCAGCAGCTTTACGGGGGATCAGCCCCAGCATTTT
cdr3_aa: CASSFTGDQPQHF

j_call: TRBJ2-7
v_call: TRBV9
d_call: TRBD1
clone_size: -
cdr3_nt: TGTGCCAGCAGCGCCTGGACAGGGAACGAGCAGTACTTC
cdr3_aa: CASSAWTGNEQYF